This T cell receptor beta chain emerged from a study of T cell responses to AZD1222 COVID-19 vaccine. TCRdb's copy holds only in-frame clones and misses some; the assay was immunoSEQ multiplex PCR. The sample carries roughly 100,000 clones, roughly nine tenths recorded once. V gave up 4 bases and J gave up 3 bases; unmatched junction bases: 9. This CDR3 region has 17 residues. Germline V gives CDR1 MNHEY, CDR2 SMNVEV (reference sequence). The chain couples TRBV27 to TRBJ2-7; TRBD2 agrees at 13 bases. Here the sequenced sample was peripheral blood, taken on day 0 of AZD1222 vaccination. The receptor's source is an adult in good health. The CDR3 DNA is TGTGCCAGCAGTTCGACTAGCGGGGGGACGATATTCTACGAGCAGTACTTC. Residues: CASSSTSGGTIFYEQYF.